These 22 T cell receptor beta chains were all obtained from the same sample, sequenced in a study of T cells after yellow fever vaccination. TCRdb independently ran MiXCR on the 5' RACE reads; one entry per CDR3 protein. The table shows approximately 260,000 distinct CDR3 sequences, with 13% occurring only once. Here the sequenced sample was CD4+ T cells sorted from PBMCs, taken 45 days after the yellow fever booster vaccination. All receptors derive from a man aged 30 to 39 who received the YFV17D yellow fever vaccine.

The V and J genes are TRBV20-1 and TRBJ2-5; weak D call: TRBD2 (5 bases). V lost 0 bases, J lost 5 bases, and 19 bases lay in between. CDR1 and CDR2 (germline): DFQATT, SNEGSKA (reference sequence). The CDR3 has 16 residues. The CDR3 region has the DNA TGCAGTGCTAGAGAAAAAAGGATAGACTACAGCGAGACCCAGTACTTC. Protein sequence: CSAREKRIDYSETQYF.

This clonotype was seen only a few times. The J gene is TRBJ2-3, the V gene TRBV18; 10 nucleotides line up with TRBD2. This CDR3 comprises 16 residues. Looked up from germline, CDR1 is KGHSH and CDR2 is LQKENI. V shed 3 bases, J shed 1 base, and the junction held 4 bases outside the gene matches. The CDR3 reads CASSPKGTSGTDTQYF. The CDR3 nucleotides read TGTGCCAGCTCACCCAAAGGGACTAGCGGCACAGATACGCAGTATTTT.

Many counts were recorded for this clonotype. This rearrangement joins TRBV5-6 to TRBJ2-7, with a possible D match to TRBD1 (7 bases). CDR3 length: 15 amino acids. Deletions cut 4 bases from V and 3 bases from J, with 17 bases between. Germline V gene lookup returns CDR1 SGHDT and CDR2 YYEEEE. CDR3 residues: CASSLTGRFLYEQYF. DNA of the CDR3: TGTGCCAGCAGCCTGACAGGGAGGTTCCTCTACGAGCAGTACTTC.

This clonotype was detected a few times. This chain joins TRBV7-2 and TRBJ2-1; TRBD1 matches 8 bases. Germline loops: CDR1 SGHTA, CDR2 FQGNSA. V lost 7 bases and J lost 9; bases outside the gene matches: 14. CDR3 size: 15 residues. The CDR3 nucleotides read TGTGCCAGCAACCTACGAGGACAGGGTCGAGGTGAGCAGTTCTTC. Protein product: CASNLRGQGRGEQFF.

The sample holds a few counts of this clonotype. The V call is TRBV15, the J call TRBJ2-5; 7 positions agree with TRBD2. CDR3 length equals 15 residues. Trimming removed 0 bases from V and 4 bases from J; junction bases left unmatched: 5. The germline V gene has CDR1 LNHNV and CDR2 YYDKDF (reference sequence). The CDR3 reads CATSRDGRARETQYF. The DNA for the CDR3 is TGTGCCACCAGCAGAGATGGGAGGGCCCGAGAGACCCAGTACTTC. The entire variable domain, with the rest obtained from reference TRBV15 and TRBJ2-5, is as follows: DAMVIQNPRYQVTQFGKPVTLSCSQTLNHNVMYWYQQKSSQAPKLLFHYYDKDFNNEADTPDNFQSRRPNTSFCFLDIRSPGLGDTAMYLCATSRDGRARETQYFGPGTRLLVL.

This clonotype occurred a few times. The CDR3 here is CASSYGLAGDQTGTGELFF. The DNA for the CDR3 is TGCGCCAGCAGCTACGGACTAGCGGGAGATCAGACCGGCACCGGGGAGCTGTTTTTT. V and J are TRBV5-1 and TRBJ2-2; TRBD2 matches 13 bases. V lost 3 bases, J lost 4 bases, and 12 bases stayed unmatched. The CDR3 contains 19 residues. CDR1 SGHRS and CDR2 YFSETQ come from the germline V gene.

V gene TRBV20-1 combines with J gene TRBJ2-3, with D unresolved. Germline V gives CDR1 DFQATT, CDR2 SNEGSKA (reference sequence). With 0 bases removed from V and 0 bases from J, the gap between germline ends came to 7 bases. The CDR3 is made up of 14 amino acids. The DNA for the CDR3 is TGCAGTGCTAGAGATCGCATCAGCACAGATACGCAGTATTTT. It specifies CSARDRISTDTQYF.

CDR3 DNA: TGTGCCACCTCAAGGGAATTCGGCAATCAGCCCCAGCATTTT. The encoded protein is CATSREFGNQPQHF. This chain links TRBV19 with TRBJ1-5; D is unresolved. There are 14 residues in the CDR3. CDR1 and CDR2 (germline): LNHDA, SQIVND (reference sequence). V shed 10 bases and J shed 2 bases, with 15 bases lying between them.

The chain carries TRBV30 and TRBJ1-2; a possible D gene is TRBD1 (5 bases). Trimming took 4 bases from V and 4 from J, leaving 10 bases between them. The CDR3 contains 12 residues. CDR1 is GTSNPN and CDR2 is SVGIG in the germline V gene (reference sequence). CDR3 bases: TGTGCCTGGACCAAGGGGAGCTATGGCTACACCTTC. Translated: CAWTKGSYGYTF.

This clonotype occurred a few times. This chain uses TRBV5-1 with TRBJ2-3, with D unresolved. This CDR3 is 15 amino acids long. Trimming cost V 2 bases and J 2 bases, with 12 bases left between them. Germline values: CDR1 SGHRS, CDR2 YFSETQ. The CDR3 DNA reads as TGCGCCAGCAGCTTCTTAAACAGTTACACAGATACGCAGTATTTT. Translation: CASSFLNSYTDTQYF.

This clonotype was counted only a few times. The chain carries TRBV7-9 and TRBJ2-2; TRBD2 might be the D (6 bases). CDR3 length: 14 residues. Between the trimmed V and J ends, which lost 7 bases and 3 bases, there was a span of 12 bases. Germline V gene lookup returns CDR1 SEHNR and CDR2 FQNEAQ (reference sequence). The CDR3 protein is CASIAGTHTGELFF. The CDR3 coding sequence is TGTGCCAGCATTGCGGGGACTCACACCGGGGAGCTGTTTTTT.

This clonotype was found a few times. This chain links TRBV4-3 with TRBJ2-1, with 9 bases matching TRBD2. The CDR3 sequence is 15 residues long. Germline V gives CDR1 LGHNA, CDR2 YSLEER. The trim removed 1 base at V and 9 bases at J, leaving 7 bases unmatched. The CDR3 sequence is CASSQAAGGSGEQFF. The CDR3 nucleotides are TGCGCCAGCAGCCAAGCGGCGGGAGGGAGTGGTGAGCAGTTCTTC.

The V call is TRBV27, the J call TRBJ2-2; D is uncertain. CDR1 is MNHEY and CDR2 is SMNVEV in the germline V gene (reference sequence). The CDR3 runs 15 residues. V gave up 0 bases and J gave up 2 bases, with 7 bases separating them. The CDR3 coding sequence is TGTGCCAGCAGTTTATCGACTGTAAACACCGGGGAGCTGTTTTTT. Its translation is CASSLSTVNTGELFF.

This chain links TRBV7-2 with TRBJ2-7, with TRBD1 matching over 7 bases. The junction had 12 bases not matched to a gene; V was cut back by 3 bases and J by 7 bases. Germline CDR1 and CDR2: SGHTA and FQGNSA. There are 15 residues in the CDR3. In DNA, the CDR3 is TGTGCCAGCAGCTTTTTGGACAGGTCTGGGGGAGAGCAGTACTTC. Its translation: CASSFLDRSGGEQYF. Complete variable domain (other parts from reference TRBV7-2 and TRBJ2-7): GAGVSQSPSNKVTEKGKDVELRCDPISGHTALYWYRQSLGQGLEFLIYFQGNSAPDKSGLPSDRFSAERTGGSVSTLTIQRTQQEDSAVYLCASSFLDRSGGEQYFGPGTRLTVT.

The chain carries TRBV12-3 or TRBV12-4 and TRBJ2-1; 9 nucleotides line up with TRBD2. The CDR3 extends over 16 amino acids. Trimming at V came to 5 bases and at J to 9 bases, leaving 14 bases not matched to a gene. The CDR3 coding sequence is TGTGCCAGCAGTCCCGCCGTAGCGGGAGTTGGCGGTGAGCAGTTCTTC. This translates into CASSPAVAGVGGEQFF.

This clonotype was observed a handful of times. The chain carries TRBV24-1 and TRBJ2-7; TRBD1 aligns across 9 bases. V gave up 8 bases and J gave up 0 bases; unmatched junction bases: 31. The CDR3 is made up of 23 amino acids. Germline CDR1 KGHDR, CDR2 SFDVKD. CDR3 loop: CATTSSGGLTRMGQGCPSYEQYF. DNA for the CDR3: TGTGCCACCACCTCTTCGGGGGGACTGACCCGGATGGGACAGGGTTGCCCCTCCTACGAGCAGTACTTC.

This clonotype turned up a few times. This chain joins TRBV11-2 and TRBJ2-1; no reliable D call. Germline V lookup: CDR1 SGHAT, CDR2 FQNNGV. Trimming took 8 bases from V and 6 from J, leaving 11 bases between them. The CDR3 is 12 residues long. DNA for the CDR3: TGTGCCAGCGCCCCTGGAAGCAATGAGCAGTTCTTC. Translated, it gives CASAPGSNEQFF. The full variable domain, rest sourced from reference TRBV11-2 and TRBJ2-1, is EAGVAQSPRYKIIEKRQSVAFWCNPISGHATLYWYQQILGQGPKLLIQFQNNGVVDDSQLPKDRFSAERLKGVDSTLKIQPAKLEDSAVYLCASAPGSNEQFFGPGTRLTVL.

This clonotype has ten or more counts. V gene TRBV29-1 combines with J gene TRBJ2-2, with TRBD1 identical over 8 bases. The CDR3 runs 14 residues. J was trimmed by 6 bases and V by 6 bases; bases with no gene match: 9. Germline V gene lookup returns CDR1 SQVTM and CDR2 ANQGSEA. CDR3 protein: CSVPGQGWAGELFF. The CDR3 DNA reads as TGCAGCGTACCCGGACAGGGATGGGCCGGGGAGCTGTTTTTT.

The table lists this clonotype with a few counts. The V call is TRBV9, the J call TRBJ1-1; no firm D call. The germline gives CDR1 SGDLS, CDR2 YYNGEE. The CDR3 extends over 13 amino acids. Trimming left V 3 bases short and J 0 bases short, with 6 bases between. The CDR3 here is CASSASVNTEAFF. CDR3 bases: TGTGCCAGCAGCGCATCCGTGAACACTGAAGCTTTCTTT.

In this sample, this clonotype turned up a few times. Here the CDR3 reads CASSPVLANTGELFF. In nucleotides, the CDR3 is TGTGCCAGCAGCCCGGTGCTGGCGAACACCGGGGAGCTGTTTTTT. The chain recombines TRBV27 with TRBJ2-2, with unresolved D. V was shortened by 6 bases and J by 0 bases, with 11 bases between the two germline ends. The germline V gene encodes CDR1 MNHEY and CDR2 SMNVEV (reference sequence). This CDR3 is 15 amino acids long.

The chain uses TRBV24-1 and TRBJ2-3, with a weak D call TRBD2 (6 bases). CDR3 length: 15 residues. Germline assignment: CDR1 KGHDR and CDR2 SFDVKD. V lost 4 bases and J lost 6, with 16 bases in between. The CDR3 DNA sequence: TGTGCCACCAGTGACGGAGGGGTGCGCCCGGATACGCAGTATTTT. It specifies CATSDGGVRPDTQYF.

CDR3 protein: CASSLRAGPTDTQYF. In DNA form, the CDR3 reads TGTGCCAGCAGCTTACGAGCGGGTCCCACAGATACGCAGTATTTT. The rearrangement joins TRBV7-2 to TRBJ2-3, with D perhaps matching TRBD2 (6 bases). The CDR3 sequence is 15 residues long. CDR1 and CDR2 from the germline V gene are SGHTA and FQGNSA. The germline V and J ends were trimmed by 2 bases and 2 bases, with 11 bases remaining between them.